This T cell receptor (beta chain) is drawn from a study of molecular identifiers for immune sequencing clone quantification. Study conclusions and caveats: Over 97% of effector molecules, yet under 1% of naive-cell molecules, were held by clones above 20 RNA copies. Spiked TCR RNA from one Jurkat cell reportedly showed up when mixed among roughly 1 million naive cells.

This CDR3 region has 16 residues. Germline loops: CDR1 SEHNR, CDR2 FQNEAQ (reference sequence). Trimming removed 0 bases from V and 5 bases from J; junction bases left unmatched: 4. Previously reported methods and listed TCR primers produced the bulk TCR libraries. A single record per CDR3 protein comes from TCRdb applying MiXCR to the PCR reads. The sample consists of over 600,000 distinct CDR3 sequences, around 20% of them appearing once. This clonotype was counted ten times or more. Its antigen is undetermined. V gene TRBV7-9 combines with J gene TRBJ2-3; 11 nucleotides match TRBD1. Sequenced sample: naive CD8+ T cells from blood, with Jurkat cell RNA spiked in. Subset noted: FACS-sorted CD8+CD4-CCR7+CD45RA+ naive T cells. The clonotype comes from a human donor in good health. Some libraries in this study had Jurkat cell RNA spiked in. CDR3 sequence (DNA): TGTGCCAGCAGCTTAGCCGGACAGGGGGCAATAGATACGCAGTATTTT. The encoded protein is CASSLAGQGAIDTQYF.